These 26 T cell receptor beta chains originate from one sample sequenced in a study of blood T cell repertoires in COVID-19. Repertoires were generated with immunoSEQ multiplex PCR, while TCRdb's copy carries only in-frame clones and drops some. The sample records around 260,000 clones, 70% to 90% being singletons. Specimen: peripheral blood. The receptor set was obtained from a woman in her fifties or sixties with COVID-19, enrolled during active disease.

The rearrangement uses TRBV7-9 and TRBJ2-5; D is possibly TRBD1 (6 bases). The CDR3 sequence is 14 residues long. Per germline, CDR1 SEHNR and CDR2 FQNEAQ (reference sequence). V was shortened by 5 bases and J by 5 bases, with 15 bases between the two germline ends. The CDR3 here is CASSAVGAGETQYF. In DNA, the CDR3 is TGTGCCAGCAGCGCAGTGGGGGCCGGGGAGACCCAGTACTTC. Variable domain in full (rest from reference TRBV7-9 and TRBJ2-5): DTGVSQNPRHKITKRGQNVTFRCDPISEHNRLYWYRQTLGQGPEFLTYFQNEAQLEKSRLLSDRFSAERPKGSFSTLEIQRTEQGDSAMYLCASSAVGAGETQYFGPGTRLLVL.

The gene calls are TRBV2 and TRBJ2-1; TRBD2 agrees at 13 bases. V gave up 7 bases and J gave up 9 bases; unmatched junction bases: 3. Germline loops: CDR1 SNHLY, CDR2 FYNNEI. The CDR3 contains 13 residues. The CDR3 is CASKRLAGGEQFF. The DNA of the CDR3 is TGTGCCAGCAAACGACTAGCGGGAGGTGAGCAGTTCTTC.

The chain recombines TRBV4-3 with TRBJ2-1; 9 bases fit TRBD2. The germline V gene encodes CDR1 LGHNA and CDR2 YSLEER. The CDR3 spans 15 residues. V shed 3 bases and J 3 bases; nucleotides not matched to a gene: 3. In nucleotides, the CDR3 is TGCGCCAGCAGCCATCGACTAGCGGACTACAATGAGCAGTTCTTC. Protein: CASSHRLADYNEQFF.

V and J are TRBV28 and TRBJ2-2, with 7 bases that match TRBD1. There are 15 residues in the CDR3. Losses at the gene ends were 6 bases for V and 5 bases for J; bases not matched to a gene: 9. Germline V gene data show CDR1 as MDHEN and CDR2 as SYDVKM. CDR3: CASRNPTGATGELFF. In nucleotides, the CDR3 is TGTGCCAGCAGGAACCCAACAGGGGCGACCGGGGAGCTGTTTTTT.

V gene TRBV3-1 (or the pseudogene TRBV3-2) combines with J gene TRBJ1-4, with 10 bases identical to TRBD1. CDR1 is LGHDT, CDR2 YNNKEL, per germline (reference sequence). The V and J ends lost 5 bases and 2 bases, in that order; junction bases with no gene match: 5. This CDR3 region has 16 residues. The CDR3, as DNA: TGTGCCAGCAGCGACCCGGGACAGGGGACTAATGAAAAACTGTTTTTT. Protein: CASSDPGQGTNEKLFF.

The V gene is TRBV7-8, the J gene TRBJ2-7; 14 nucleotides agree with TRBD2. After removal of 2 bases from V and 5 bases from J, the junction contained 11 bases not matched to a gene. The CDR3 extends over 18 amino acids. CDR1 and CDR2 (germline): SGHVS, FQNEAQ. CDR3 sequence (DNA): TGTGCCAGCAGCTTAAGTTCCGGTGGGACTAGCGGGAGCCACGAGCAGTACTTC. Its protein is CASSLSSGGTSGSHEQYF. The full variable domain, its missing parts supplied by reference TRBV7-8 and TRBJ2-7, is GAGVSQSPRYKVAKRGQDVALRCDPISGHVSLFWYQQALGQGPEFLTYFQNEAQLDKSGLPSDRFFAERPEGSVSTLKIQRTQQEDSAVYLCASSLSSGGTSGSHEQYFGPGTRLTVT.

The V call is TRBV5-5, the J call TRBJ2-1, with 7 bases that match TRBD2. Germline loops: CDR1 SGHKS, CDR2 YYEKEE (reference sequence). This CDR3 is built from 13 residues. The V segment lost 7 bases and the J segment 8 bases; nucleotides outside the gene matches: 9. The CDR3 spells CASGGGTSYEQFF. CDR3 in DNA: TGTGCCAGCGGGGGAGGGACTTCGTATGAGCAGTTCTTC.

The V and J genes are TRBV11-1 and TRBJ1-2, with TRBD1 matching 9 bases. V gave up 5 bases and J gave up 7 bases; unmatched junction bases: 11. The CDR3 is 15 residues long. Germline V gene sequence: CDR1 SGHAT, CDR2 FQDESV (reference sequence). The CDR3: CASSARHRGPVGYTF. The CDR3, as DNA: TGTGCCAGCAGCGCGCGTCACAGGGGGCCGGTTGGCTACACCTTC.

This sequence joins TRBV30 and TRBJ1-5, with no clear D. Germline V lookup: CDR1 GTSNPN, CDR2 SVGIG (reference sequence). The CDR3 runs to 14 residues. Trimming pared 3 bases from V and 0 bases from J, leaving 9 bases between. CDR3 protein: CAWSAGDSNQPQHF. The CDR3 region has the DNA TGTGCCTGGAGCGCGGGCGATAGCAATCAGCCCCAGCATTTT.

The rearrangement links TRBV3-1 (or the pseudogene TRBV3-2) to TRBJ2-2; perhaps TRBD2 as D (6 bases). The CDR3 extends over 15 amino acids. Trimming shortened V by 1 base and J by 2 bases, and 8 bases separated the two germline ends. Per the germline V gene, CDR1 is LGHDT and CDR2 is YNNKEL (reference sequence). The CDR3, as DNA: TGTGCCAGCAGCCAAGTGCGGGGAAACACCGGGGAGCTGTTTTTT. This gives the protein CASSQVRGNTGELFF.

As DNA, the CDR3 is TGTGCCAGCAGTTTCTGGGACAGGTACGTGAGCGACACTGAAGCTTTCTTT. Protein sequence: CASSFWDRYVSDTEAFF. This sequence joins TRBV6-2 or TRBV6-3 and TRBJ1-1; TRBD1 matches 8 bases. The germline gives CDR1 MNHEY, CDR2 SVGEGT. Trimming cost V 4 bases and J 3 bases; bases outside gene matches: 13. The CDR3 totals 17 residues.

The V gene is TRBV5-1, the J gene TRBJ2-1; D remains ambiguous. Germline CDR1 is SGHRS and CDR2 is YFSETQ. The CDR3 length is 13 residues. V was shortened by 5 bases and J by 12 bases, with 18 bases between the two germline ends. Here the CDR3 DNA reads TGCGCCAGCAGAATTGGTGAGCCCCTCGGGCAGTTCTTC. The encoded protein is CASRIGEPLGQFF.

This sequence joins TRBV7-2 and TRBJ2-2; D is perhaps TRBD2 (6 bases). The CDR3 runs 16 residues. Trimming stripped 5 bases from V and 3 bases from J, with 16 bases between. Per germline, CDR1 SGHTA and CDR2 FQGNSA. This CDR3 is CASSPPTSHHTGELFF. In DNA, the CDR3 is TGTGCCAGCAGCCCGCCGACTAGTCACCACACCGGGGAGCTGTTTTTT.

This clone has only one observation. The chain links TRBV11-3 to TRBJ2-1, with a possible D match to TRBD1 (6 bases). V gave up 8 bases and J gave up 1 base, with 12 bases separating them. CDR1 is SGHNT and CDR2 is YENEEA in the germline V gene. The length of the CDR3 is 14 residues. This CDR3 is CASGRDNSYNEQFF. For the CDR3, the DNA is TGTGCCAGCGGTAGGGACAATTCCTACAATGAGCAGTTCTTC. Full variable domain (remainder filled in from reference TRBV11-3 and TRBJ2-1): EAGVVQSPRYKIIEKKQPVAFWCNPISGHNTLYWYLQNLGQGPELLIRYENEEAVDDSQLPKDRFSAERLKGVDSTLKIQPAELGDSAVYLCASGRDNSYNEQFFGPGTRLTVL.

The gene calls are TRBV10-3 and TRBJ1-6; D is perhaps TRBD1 (6 bases). The CDR3 is made up of 13 amino acids. CDR1 and CDR2 (germline): ENHRY, SYGVKD. Trimming stripped 7 bases from V and 7 bases from J, with 11 bases between. As DNA, the CDR3 is TGTGCCATCAACCGGGACAAGAATTCACCCCTCCACTTT. This sequence encodes CAINRDKNSPLHF.

The CDR3 region is CASSGQVNTEAFF. CDR3 in DNA: TGTGCCAGCAGTGGACAGGTCAACACTGAAGCTTTCTTT. The chain employs TRBV2 and TRBJ1-1; maybe TRBD1 (6 bases). CDR1 is SNHLY, CDR2 FYNNEI, per germline. CDR3 size: 13 residues. V lost 4 bases to trimming and J lost 2 bases, with 8 bases between them. Full variable domain (outside the CDR3, taken from reference TRBV2 and TRBJ1-1): EPEVTQTPSHQVTQMGQEVILRCVPISNHLYFYWYRQILGQKVEFLVSFYNNEISEKSEIFDDQFSVERPDGSNFTLKIRSTKLEDSAMYFCASSGQVNTEAFFGQGTRLTVV.

The chain employs TRBV10-2 and TRBJ1-4, with D possibly being TRBD1 (5 bases). The CDR3 is made up of 14 amino acids. Trimming cost V 9 bases and J 5 bases, with 16 bases left between them. Per germline, CDR1 WSHSY and CDR2 SAAADI. The CDR3 reads CARTGTRFNEKLFF. The CDR3 nucleotides read TGCGCCAGAACAGGTACCCGGTTCAATGAAAAACTGTTTTTT.

The chain is built from TRBV12-3 or TRBV12-4 and TRBJ1-5; weak D call: TRBD1 (5 bases). The V and J ends lost 5 bases and 5 bases respectively, with 10 bases between them. The CDR3 length is 13 residues. Written as DNA, the CDR3 is TGTGCCAGCAGTCTTCAAGGGGATCAGCCCCAGCATTTT. This sequence encodes CASSLQGDQPQHF.

This clone has only one observation. The CDR3 is CASTGWGSNEQFF. For the CDR3, the DNA is TGTGCCAGCACGGGCTGGGGCTCAAATGAGCAGTTCTTC. J is TRBJ2-1 and V is TRBV6-5; tentative D call: TRBD1 (5 bases). This CDR3 has 13 amino acids. V was pared by 7 bases and J by 7 bases, with 14 bases between. Per germline, CDR1 MNHEY and CDR2 SVGAGI.

The rearrangement joins TRBV30 to TRBJ1-5; TRBD1 might be the D (6 bases). The length of the CDR3 is 15 residues. Germline CDR1 GTSNPN, CDR2 SVGIG (reference sequence). V shed 0 bases and J shed 4 bases, with 13 bases lying between them. The CDR3, as DNA: TGTGCCTGGAGTGTAGGGGGAAATCCTAATCAGCCCCAGCATTTT. This encodes CAWSVGGNPNQPQHF. The full variable domain, with the rest looked up from reference TRBV30 and TRBJ1-5, is SQTIHQWPATLVQPVGSPLSLECTVEGTSNPNLYWYRQAAGRGLQLLFYSVGIGQISSEVPQNLSASRPQDRQFILSSKKLLLSDSGFYLCAWSVGGNPNQPQHFGDGTRLSIL.

Points on this clone: The same CDR3 can be traced to other DNA sequences in this sample. This chain uses TRBV6-6 with TRBJ1-3; tentatively, D is TRBD1 (6 bases). V was cut by 2 bases and J by 4 bases, with 9 bases left in between. The germline gives CDR1 MNHNY, CDR2 SVGAGI (reference sequence). The CDR3 contains 14 residues. The CDR3 DNA reads TGTGCCAGCAGTTACGGGCAGGGGGGAAACACCATATATTTT. Its protein is CASSYGQGGNTIYF.

The J gene is TRBJ1-2, the V gene TRBV29-1; D call uncertain. V was cut by 6 bases and J by 1 base, with 12 bases left in between. The CDR3 has 13 amino acids. Per germline, CDR1 SQVTM and CDR2 ANQGSEA. The CDR3 is CSVVSGNNYGYTF. The CDR3, as DNA: TGCAGCGTCGTTTCCGGGAATAACTATGGCTACACCTTC.

The rearrangement uses TRBV5-7 and TRBJ1-5; D is unclear. TRBV5-7 is reported as an ORF; its role is uncertain. Trimming shortened V by 5 bases and J by 2 bases, and 8 bases separated the two germline ends. This CDR3 spans 13 amino acids. CDR3 in DNA: TGTGCCAGCAGTCTCTCCGGCAATCAGCCCCAGCATTTT. It codes for CASSLSGNQPQHF.

CDR3 in amino acids: CAISGSAGVSYEQYF. As DNA, the CDR3 is TGTGCCATCAGCGGATCAGCGGGAGTGTCCTACGAGCAGTACTTC. The chain joins TRBV10-3 to TRBJ2-7; the match to TRBD2 covers 8 bases. Germline assignment: CDR1 ENHRY and CDR2 SYGVKD. This CDR3 contains 15 residues. Unmatched junction bases numbered 8, after V lost 6 bases and J lost 1 base.

The rearrangement links TRBV29-1 to TRBJ2-5; D unresolved. The germline V gene encodes CDR1 SQVTM and CDR2 ANQGSEA. The ends were cut back, 3 bases at V and 4 bases at J, with 3 bases in the middle. The CDR3 loop spans 10 amino acids. CDR3 loop: CSVDRETQYF. The CDR3 nucleotides are TGCAGCGTTGACAGAGAGACCCAGTACTTC.

The gene calls are TRBV28 and TRBJ1-5; 7 bases are a match to TRBD1. The CDR3 is made up of 17 amino acids. Germline CDR1 MDHEN, CDR2 SYDVKM. The V gene end was trimmed by 5 bases and the J gene end by 4 bases; junction bases not matched to a gene: 14. CDR3 in amino acids: CASSPNQGQPRNQPQHF. DNA of the CDR3: TGTGCCAGCAGTCCTAACCAGGGACAGCCAAGGAATCAGCCCCAGCATTTT.